The 29 T cell receptor beta chains presented below share a single source sample, sequenced in a study of shared clonotypes between healthy human individuals. Using immunoSEQ multiplex PCR, the repertoire was profiled, and TCRdb retains in-frame clones only, with some absent. Here the sample spans 2 million to 2.5 million clones, about 90% being singletons. The sequencing input was naive CD4+ T cells from PBMCs. Subset denoted: CD45RA+ positively selected. These receptors all stem from a man between 18 and 35 years old in good health. Some clones in this sample may be carry-over from other donors' samples.

V gene TRBV5-4 combines with J gene TRBJ2-7, with 11 bases lining up with TRBD2. Germline V CDR1 and CDR2: SGHNT, YYREEE (reference sequence). The CDR3 spans 16 residues. V shed 4 bases, J shed 3 bases, and the junction held 9 bases outside the gene matches. The CDR3 loop reads CASSRRSGRALYEQYF. CDR3 DNA sequence: TGTGCCAGCAGCCGGCGTAGCGGGAGGGCCCTCTACGAGCAGTACTTC.

The chain links TRBV18 to TRBJ1-1, with D perhaps matching TRBD1 (6 bases). V was pared by 3 bases and J by 1 base, with 15 bases between. The CDR3 is 16 residues long. The germline gives CDR1 KGHSH, CDR2 LQKENI. CDR3 bases: TGTGCCAGCTCACCTAACCTAGGACAGACGAACACTGAAGCTTTCTTT. As protein: CASSPNLGQTNTEAFF.

V is TRBV2 and J is TRBJ2-1; 10 nucleotides agree with TRBD2. The CDR3 is 16 residues long. The trim removed 8 bases at V and 0 bases at J, leaving 7 bases unmatched. CDR1 and CDR2 (germline): SNHLY, FYNNEI. This CDR3 is CASVLAGHSSYNEQFF. Here the CDR3 DNA reads TGTGCCAGCGTACTAGCGGGACACAGCTCCTACAATGAGCAGTTCTTC.

V and J are TRBV29-1 and TRBJ2-7; maybe TRBD2 (6 bases). Germline-derived CDR1 and CDR2 are SQVTM and ANQGSEA. The V and J ends lost 7 bases and 1 base respectively, with 14 bases between them. The CDR3 has 13 amino acids. CDR3 DNA sequence: TGCAGCGGGAGAAGCGGGCCGTCCTACGAGCAGTACTTC. Encoded protein: CSGRSGPSYEQYF.

This clone was seen once. The chain carries TRBV6-1 and TRBJ2-7; 7 positions agree with TRBD2. Germline lookup yields CDR1 MNHNS and CDR2 SASEGT. The CDR3 consists of 14 residues. The ends lost 5 bases at V and 4 bases at J; junction bases unmatched: 8. CDR3 sequence: CASSPQTSLYEQYF. DNA of the CDR3: TGTGCCAGCAGTCCTCAGACTAGCTTATACGAGCAGTACTTC.

This chain connects TRBV28 to TRBJ2-7, with 10 bases lining up with TRBD2. This CDR3 is 15 amino acids long. J lost 6 bases, V lost 1 base, and 6 bases had no gene match. Germline V lookup: CDR1 MDHEN, CDR2 SYDVKM. The CDR3 bases are TGTGCCAGCAGTTTATCGGTAGCGGGAGGATTCGAGCAGTACTTC. Protein product: CASSLSVAGGFEQYF.

This clone was seen just once. The J gene is TRBJ2-1, the V gene TRBV5-1; D remains ambiguous. The CDR3 runs 13 residues. Trimming took off 0 bases at V and 9 bases at J, with 10 bases between the two ends. The germline CDR1 and CDR2 sequences are SGHRS and YFSETQ. The CDR3 region has the DNA TGCGCCAGCAGCTTGGATCCTTCCATTGAGCAGTTCTTC. Encoded protein: CASSLDPSIEQFF.

The chain employs TRBV9 and TRBJ2-5; D assignment may be TRBD1 or TRBD2 (5 bases each). This CDR3 has 15 amino acids. Trimming stripped 4 bases from V and 5 bases from J, with 18 bases between. Germline CDR1 SGDLS, CDR2 YYNGEE. The CDR3 sequence: CASSSREGRAETQYF. The DNA for the CDR3 is TGTGCCAGCAGCTCCCGTGAGGGCAGGGCCGAGACCCAGTACTTC.

The V gene is TRBV7-2, the J gene TRBJ2-7; no clear D gene. This CDR3 has 14 residues. Germline loops: CDR1 SGHTA, CDR2 FQGNSA. V was shortened by 5 bases and J by 0 bases, with 11 bases between the two germline ends. This CDR3 reads CASSPFALSYEQYF. In DNA, the CDR3 is TGTGCCAGCAGCCCCTTTGCCCTCTCCTACGAGCAGTACTTC.

V and J are TRBV28 and TRBJ2-1; TRBD2 agrees at 11 bases. Germline V gene lookup returns CDR1 MDHEN and CDR2 SYDVKM. The V and J ends lost 4 bases and 10 bases, in that order; junction bases with no gene match: 18. The CDR3 totals 18 residues. CDR3 nucleotides: TGTGCCAGCAGTTCGAACGCATTATTAGCGGGAGGGCGGGGGGAGCAGTTCTTC. As protein: CASSSNALLAGGRGEQFF.

The gene calls are TRBV6-4 and TRBJ2-3, with D possibly being TRBD1 or TRBD2 (5 bases each). In germline, CDR1 is MRHNA, CDR2 SNTAGT. This CDR3 contains 20 residues. V lost 2 bases and J lost 2, with 26 bases in between. The CDR3 protein is CASSDPASRRGGKDTDTQYF. In DNA, the CDR3 is TGTGCCAGCAGTGACCCGGCTAGCCGAAGGGGTGGTAAGGACACAGATACGCAGTATTTT.

This chain uses TRBV5-1 with TRBJ1-5; TRBD1 matches 7 bases. This CDR3 spans 15 amino acids. Unmatched junction bases numbered 8, after V lost 1 base and J lost 7 bases. CDR1 is SGHRS and CDR2 is YFSETQ in the germline V gene. The CDR3 reads CASSLNSGGEQPQHF. In nucleotides, the CDR3 is TGCGCCAGCAGCTTGAACTCAGGGGGGGAGCAGCCCCAGCATTTT.

The chain has TRBV7-7 and TRBJ2-1; D possibly corresponds to TRBD2 (5 bases). The CDR3 totals 14 residues. Per the germline V gene, CDR1 is SSHAT and CDR2 is FNYEAQ (reference sequence). V dropped 0 bases and J dropped 6 bases, with 9 bases sitting between them. The chain's CDR3 is CASSLAIGLNEQFF. In nucleotides, the CDR3 is TGTGCCAGCAGCTTAGCAATAGGACTCAATGAGCAGTTCTTC.

The gene calls are TRBV13 and TRBJ2-7, with D unresolved. V shed 4 bases and J shed 0 bases, with 13 bases lying between them. Germline assignment: CDR1 PRHDT and CDR2 FYEKMQ (reference sequence). This CDR3 has 15 amino acids. The CDR3 nucleotides are TGTGCCAGCAGCTACGGGCGGTACAGCTCCTACGAGCAGTACTTC. Translated, it gives CASSYGRYSSYEQYF.

This clone was found once. This chain uses TRBV2 with TRBJ2-1; D remains unclear. V was trimmed by 4 bases and J by 9 bases, leaving 10 bases between them. The CDR3 is 12 residues long. CDR1 is SNHLY and CDR2 is FYNNEI in the germline V gene. The CDR3 reads CASSGLVGEQFF. CDR3 DNA: TGTGCCAGCAGTGGGCTAGTAGGTGAGCAGTTCTTC.

This clone showed up just once. The chain is built from TRBV5-1 and TRBJ2-5, with 9 bases lining up with TRBD1. The V gene end was trimmed by 4 bases and the J gene end by 2 bases; junction bases not matched to a gene: 12. The CDR3 sequence is 17 residues long. The germline V gene has CDR1 SGHRS and CDR2 YFSETQ. In DNA, the CDR3 is TGCGCCAGCAGCCCCCAGGCGGGACAGGGTGGGCAAGAGACCCAGTACTTC. It yields the protein CASSPQAGQGGQETQYF.

The chain employs TRBV4-3 and TRBJ2-5, with unresolved D. The germline V gene has CDR1 LGHNA and CDR2 YSLEER. V lost 0 bases and J 3 bases, leaving 11 bases between the germline ends. CDR3 length: 15 amino acids. The CDR3 loop is CASSQELWTKETQYF. The CDR3 DNA follows: TGCGCCAGCAGCCAAGAACTTTGGACGAAAGAGACCCAGTACTTC.

The chain uses TRBV29-1 and TRBJ2-7, with TRBD2 matching 11 bases. The V segment lost 6 bases and the J segment 4 bases; nucleotides outside the gene matches: 8. CDR3 length: 14 amino acids. The germline V gene encodes CDR1 SQVTM and CDR2 ANQGSEA. CDR3 DNA: TGCAGCGTCCAACTAGCGGGAGTTAGTTACGAGCAGTACTTC. Encoded protein: CSVQLAGVSYEQYF.

The chain uses TRBV14 and TRBJ2-7; TRBD2 might be the D (5 bases). Germline V CDR1 and CDR2: SGHDN, FVKESK. The V end was cut by 1 base, the J end by 4 bases, with 14 bases between. The CDR3 has 15 residues. CDR3 sequence: CASSQGFGLTYEQYF. CDR3 sequence (DNA): TGTGCCAGCAGCCAAGGGTTTGGACTTACTTACGAGCAGTACTTC.

This clone was seen a handful of times. This chain connects TRBV18 to TRBJ1-2, with D possibly being TRBD1 (5 bases). V lost 3 bases, J lost 7 bases, and 12 bases lay in between. CDR1 is KGHSH and CDR2 is LQKENI in the germline V gene. The CDR3 is made up of 13 amino acids. CDR3 amino acids: CASSPQGLSGYTF. In DNA, the CDR3 is TGTGCCAGCTCACCGCAGGGACTGAGTGGCTACACCTTC.

The gene calls are TRBV11-1 and TRBJ2-1; 8 nucleotides match TRBD2. Germline-derived CDR1 and CDR2 are SGHAT and FQDESV (reference sequence). V shed 5 bases and J 0 bases; nucleotides not matched to a gene: 9. The CDR3 consists of 17 residues. The CDR3 loop reads CASSSLSLAASYNEQFF. CDR3 DNA: TGTGCCAGCAGCAGCTTATCACTAGCGGCCTCCTACAATGAGCAGTTCTTC.

This sequence joins TRBV5-5 and TRBJ1-4; tentative D call: TRBD1 (5 bases). Trimming took 1 base from V and 3 from J, leaving 13 bases between them. Germline-derived CDR1 and CDR2 are SGHKS and YYEKEE (reference sequence). The length of the CDR3 is 16 residues. In DNA form, the CDR3 reads TGTGCCAGCAGCTTGTCTGGGGCGCTTGCTAATGAAAAACTGTTTTTT. Its translation: CASSLSGALANEKLFF.

CDR3 region: CATTSGTSNYGYTF. DNA of the CDR3: TGTGCCACCACCTCCGGGACGTCTAACTATGGCTACACCTTC. The chain is built from TRBV7-9 and TRBJ1-2; perhaps TRBD1 as D (5 bases). Germline V CDR1 and CDR2: SEHNR, FQNEAQ (reference sequence). The CDR3 consists of 14 residues. The ends were cut back, 10 bases at V and 0 bases at J, with 15 bases in the middle.

This chain joins TRBV7-3 and TRBJ1-3; perhaps TRBD1 as D (5 bases). Trimming shortened V by 1 base and J by 0 bases, and 16 bases separated the two germline ends. The CDR3 extends over 18 amino acids. Germline-derived CDR1 and CDR2 are SGHTA and FQGTGA. DNA for the CDR3: TGTGCCAGCAGCTTAAGATTTGTGGACATAGGCTCTGGAAACACCATATATTTT. Its translation is CASSLRFVDIGSGNTIYF.

The chain is built from TRBV5-1 and TRBJ2-7; D is perhaps TRBD2 (6 bases). Trimming removed 4 bases from V and 8 bases from J, with 13 bases in between. Germline CDR1 reads SGHRS; CDR2 reads YFSETQ. The CDR3 contains 12 residues. For the CDR3, the DNA is TGCGCCAGCAGCATGGGACTTGAAAAGCAGTACTTC. Translated, it gives CASSMGLEKQYF.

V and J are TRBV4-3 and TRBJ2-1, with D perhaps TRBD1 (6 bases). Germline loops: CDR1 LGHNA, CDR2 YSLEER. V lost 2 bases, J lost 9 bases, and 14 bases lay in between. The CDR3 loop spans 14 amino acids. The CDR3 protein is CASSQQGLRGEQFF. The CDR3 nucleotides read TGCGCCAGCAGCCAACAGGGTCTCAGGGGTGAGCAGTTCTTC.

The gene calls are TRBV19 and TRBJ2-5; TRBD2 might be the D (5 bases). With 8 bases removed from V and 2 bases from J, the gap between germline ends came to 12 bases. The CDR3 consists of 13 residues. Germline CDR1 LNHDA, CDR2 SQIVND (reference sequence). In DNA form, the CDR3 reads TGTGCCAGTGCCCGGGGTATTCAAGAGACCCAGTACTTC. Translation gives CASARGIQETQYF.

With respect to this clone: Other DNA sequences of this sample code for an identical CDR3. The chain recombines TRBV28 with TRBJ1-2; D call uncertain. Germline loops: CDR1 MDHEN, CDR2 SYDVKM. Trimming stripped 2 bases from V and 8 bases from J, with 9 bases between. This CDR3 contains 12 residues. CDR3 residues: CASSLRGIGYTF. In DNA, the CDR3 is TGTGCCAGCAGTTTACGAGGGATCGGCTACACCTTC.

With respect to this clone: Additional DNA sequences in this sample encode the identical CDR3. The rearrangement joins TRBV29-1 to TRBJ1-2, with D perhaps matching TRBD1 (6 bases). Trimming removed 4 bases at V and 6 bases at J, with 6 bases between. CDR1 is SQVTM, CDR2 ANQGSEA, per germline. CDR3 length: 10 residues. In DNA, the CDR3 is TGCAGCGTTGGGACAGATGGCTACACCTTC. It specifies CSVGTDGYTF. The variable domain in full, completed from reference TRBV29-1 and TRBJ1-2, reads SAVISQKPSRDICQRGTSLTIQCQVDSQVTMMFWYRQQPGQSLTLIATANQGSEATYESGFVIDKFPISRPNLTFSTLTVSNMSPEDSSIYLCSVGTDGYTFGSGTRLTVV.